This TCR beta chain was obtained from a study of glioma-infiltrating T cells. Study-wide results and caveats: Tissue-blood divergence was below expectation in non-neoplastic patients, above in gliomas. Tissue and blood shared very few CDR3 sequences.

TCR alpha and beta CDR3 regions were amplified from RNA using iRepertoire nested multiplex PCR. Tissue mRNA or PBMC total RNA, about 85-400 ng, went into one-step reverse transcription and amplification. TCRdb re-called the multiplex PCR reads with MiXCR, one entry per CDR3 protein. The repertoire consists of tens of thousands of distinct CDR3 sequences, with roughly 40% occurring once and the leading ten covering more than 30%. J gave up 7 bases and V 6 bases, and 8 bases lay outside the gene matches. Germline V lookup: CDR1 MNHEY, CDR2 SMNVEV (reference sequence). The CDR3 is 15 residues long. This clonotype was seen many times. Its target is unknown.

Sample: glioma tissue, nonneoplastic brain tissue, or PBMCs (not recorded which). This sequence joins TRBV27 and TRBJ2-1; 11 bases align to TRBD2. This receptor was obtained from a human donor with low-grade glioma or glioblastoma, undergoing nonglioma brain surgery, or in good health (not recorded which). The CDR3 sequence is CASRLVAGGLNEQFF. CDR3 in DNA: TGTGCCAGCAGATTAGTAGCGGGGGGGTTAAATGAGCAGTTCTTC.